This TCR beta chain was captured by sequencing in a study of T cells in Graves' hyperthyroidism and ophthalmopathy. The study's findings and limits: Median prediction lead before ophthalmopathy onset was around 6.9 months with the model. The blood repertoire included most of the expanded thyroid clonotypes above 0.001. Ophthalmopathy could be told apart from stable hyperthyroidism with a 13 V-J model.

A patient was excluded if there was uncontrolled infection, other autoimmune disease, pregnancy or lactation. Ten or more counts support this clonotype. The antigen is undetermined. TCR beta CDR3 region amplification was performed from RNA transcripts. The TCR CDR3 first-round RT-PCR relied on the HTBI primer set. TCRdb re-analysed the multiplex PCR reads in MiXCR, keeping a single row per CDR3 protein. The table lists roughly 500,000 distinct CDR3 sequences, 46% of them singletons, with about two fifths in the top ten. CDR1 and CDR2 from the germline V gene are LNHDA and SQIVND (reference sequence). The CDR3 loop spans 14 amino acids. The V segment lost 5 bases and the J segment 3 bases; nucleotides outside the gene matches: 4.

This clonotype was sampled from an adult woman with Graves' disease, either hyperthyroidism or ophthalmopathy (not recorded which). This chain uses TRBV19 with TRBJ1-2, with TRBD1 identical over 9 bases. Source material: peripheral blood or thyroid tissue (not recorded which). The CDR3 region has the DNA TGTGCCAGTAGTCTGGACAGGGGACACTATGGCTACACCTTC. This gives the protein CASSLDRGHYGYTF.